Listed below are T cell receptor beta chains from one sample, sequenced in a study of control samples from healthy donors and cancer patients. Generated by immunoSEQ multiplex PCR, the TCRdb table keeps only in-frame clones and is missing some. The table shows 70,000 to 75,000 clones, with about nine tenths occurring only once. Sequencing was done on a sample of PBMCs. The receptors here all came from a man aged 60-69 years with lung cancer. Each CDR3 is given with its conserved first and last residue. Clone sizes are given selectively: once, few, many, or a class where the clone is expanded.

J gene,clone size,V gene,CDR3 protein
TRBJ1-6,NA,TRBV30,CAWRSKGSSPLHF
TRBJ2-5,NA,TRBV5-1,CASSLSPGTSETQYF
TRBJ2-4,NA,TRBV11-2,CASSLDHPVNIQYF
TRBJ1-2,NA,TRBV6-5,CASSLDRVYGYTF
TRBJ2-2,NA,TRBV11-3,CASSLSTGELFF
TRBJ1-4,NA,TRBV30,CAFRDRGQNEKLFF
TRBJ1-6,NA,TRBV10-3,CAITGGRNSPLHF
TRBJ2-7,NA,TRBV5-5,CASSSPLGGRSEQYF
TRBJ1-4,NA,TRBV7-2,CASSLRQLANEKLFF
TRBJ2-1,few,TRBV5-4,CASSFPLGGGNEQFF
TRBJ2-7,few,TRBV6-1,CASSERPEKRYEQYF
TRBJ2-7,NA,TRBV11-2,CASSLDVRAYEQYF
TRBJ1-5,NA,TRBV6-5,CASSYRDSNQPQHF
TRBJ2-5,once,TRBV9,CASSVASGGAETQYF
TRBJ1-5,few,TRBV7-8,CASSLDPGASYSNQPQHF
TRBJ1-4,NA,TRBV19,CASRIGGATEKLFF
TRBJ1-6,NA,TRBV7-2,CASSLLAGNNSPLHF
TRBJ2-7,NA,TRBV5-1,CASSFGQGFYEQYF
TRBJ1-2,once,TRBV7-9,CASSLQGWDAAGTGYTF
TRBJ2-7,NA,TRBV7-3,CASSSVQGSEQYF
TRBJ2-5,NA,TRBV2,CASRQGQETQYF
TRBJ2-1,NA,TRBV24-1,CATSDLKGDKRYNYNEQFF
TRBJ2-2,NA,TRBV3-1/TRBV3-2,CASSQKQGHGELFF
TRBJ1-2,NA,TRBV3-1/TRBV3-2,CASSQTDNYGYTF
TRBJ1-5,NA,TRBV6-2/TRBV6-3,CASRPGQGNSDRWNQPQHF
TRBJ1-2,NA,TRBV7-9,CASSLEGPAADNYGYTF
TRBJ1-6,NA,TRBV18,CASSLQGSSGNSPLHF
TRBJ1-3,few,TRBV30,CAFYAGVEGNTIYF
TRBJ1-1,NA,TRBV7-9,CASSLGQNTEAFF
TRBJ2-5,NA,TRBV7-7,CASSFSVGGGYQETQYF
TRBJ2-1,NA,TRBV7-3,CASSSGTGTYNEQFF
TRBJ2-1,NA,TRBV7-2,CASSPPTGYNEQFF
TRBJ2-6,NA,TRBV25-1,CASSPAGGAGANVLTF
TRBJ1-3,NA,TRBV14,CASSQDTPSSSGNTIYF
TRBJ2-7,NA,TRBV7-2,CASSFNGQEYEQYF
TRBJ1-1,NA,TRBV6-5,CASSSSYRAFF
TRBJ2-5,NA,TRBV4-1,CASSQADRETQYF
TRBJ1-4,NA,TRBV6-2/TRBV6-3,CASSYANEKLFF
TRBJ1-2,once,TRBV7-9,CASSLGTGPATNYGYTF